This TCR beta chain came from a study of CD8+CD57+ T cells in acquired aplastic anemia. Study-level information: Recorded DNA amounts for sorted CD4+ and CD8+ cells had an average of 3.2 ug. Points from the study as a whole: Patients and controls shared 25 to 35 CD8+ CDR3 sequences, highly expressed in patients.

This clonotype was detected ten times or more. Its antigen is still unknown. Flow cytometry had shown expanded CD8+CD57+ cells in the patients chosen for sequencing. Each of the patients presented with severe acquired aplastic anemia. Genomic DNA served as template for TCR beta VDJ and CDR3 profiling. TCRdb independently ran MiXCR on the reads; one entry per CDR3 protein. Found here are 55,000 to 60,000 distinct CDR3 sequences, approximately 54% of them singletons; the top ten hold 16%. CDR3 size: 12 residues. Germline V CDR1 and CDR2: MDHEN, SYDVKM. With 5 bases clipped from V and 8 bases from J, the junction kept 2 bases outside the gene matches.

This chain uses TRBV28 with TRBJ1-1; TRBD1 aligns across 10 bases. Sequencing was done on a sample of sorted CD4+, CD8+, or CD8+CD57+ T cells (not recorded which) from PBMCs. The sequence was collected from a human donor with aplastic anemia. The DNA of the CDR3 is TGTGCCAGCAGTATGGACAGGGGGGAAGCTTTCTTT. This translates into CASSMDRGEAFF.